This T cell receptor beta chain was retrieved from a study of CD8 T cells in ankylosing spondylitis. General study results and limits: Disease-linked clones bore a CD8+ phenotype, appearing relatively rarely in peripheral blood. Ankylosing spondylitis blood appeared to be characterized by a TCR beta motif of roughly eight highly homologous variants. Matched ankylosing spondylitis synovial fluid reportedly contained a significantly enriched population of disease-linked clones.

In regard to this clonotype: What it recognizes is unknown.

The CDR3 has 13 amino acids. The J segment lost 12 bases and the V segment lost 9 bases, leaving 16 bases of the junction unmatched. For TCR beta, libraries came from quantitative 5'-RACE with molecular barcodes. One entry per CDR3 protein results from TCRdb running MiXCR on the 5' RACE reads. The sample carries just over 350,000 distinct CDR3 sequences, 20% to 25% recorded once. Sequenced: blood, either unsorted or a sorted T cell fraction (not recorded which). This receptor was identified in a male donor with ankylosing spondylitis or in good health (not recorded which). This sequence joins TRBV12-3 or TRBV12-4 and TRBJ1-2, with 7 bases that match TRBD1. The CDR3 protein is CASAVTGLGLNTF. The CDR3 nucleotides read TGTGCCAGTGCGGTGACAGGGTTGGGCCTGAACACCTTC.